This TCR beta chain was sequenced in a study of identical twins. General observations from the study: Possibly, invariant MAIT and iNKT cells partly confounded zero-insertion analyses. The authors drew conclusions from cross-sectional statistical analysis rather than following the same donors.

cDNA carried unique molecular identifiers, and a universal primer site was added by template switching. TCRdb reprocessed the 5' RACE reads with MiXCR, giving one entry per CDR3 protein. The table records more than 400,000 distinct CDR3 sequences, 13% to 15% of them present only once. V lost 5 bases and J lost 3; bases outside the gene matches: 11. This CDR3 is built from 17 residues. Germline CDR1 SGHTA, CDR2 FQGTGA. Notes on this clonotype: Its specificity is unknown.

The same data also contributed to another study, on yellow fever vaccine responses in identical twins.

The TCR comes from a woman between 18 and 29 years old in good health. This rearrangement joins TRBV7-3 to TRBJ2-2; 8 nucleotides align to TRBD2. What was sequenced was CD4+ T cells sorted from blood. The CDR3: CASSPTPGGFYTGELFF. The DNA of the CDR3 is TGTGCCAGCAGCCCAACCCCGGGAGGGTTCTACACCGGGGAGCTGTTTTTT. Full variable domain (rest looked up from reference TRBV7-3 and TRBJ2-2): GAGVSQTPSNKVTEKGKYVELRCDPISGHTALYWYRQSLGQGPEFLIYFQGTGAADDSGLPNDRFFAVRPEGSVSTLKIQRTERGDSAVYLCASSPTPGGFYTGELFFGEGSRLTVL.